The rows below give T cell receptor beta chains drawn from one sample of a study of shared T cell receptors in the human thymus. Libraries were prepared by immunoSEQ multiplex PCR; TCRdb keeps only in-frame clonotypes and omits some of them. The table includes 650,000 to 950,000 clones, 70% to 90% detected once. The sample also formed part of further work on human thymus T cells.

Sequencing used thymocytes. These receptors all stem from a girl in the first two years of life with a congenital heart defect. CDR3s include the opening cysteine and the closing phenylalanine or tryptophan. The order of the fields is J gene, D gene, V gene, clone size, CDR3 DNA, CDR3 protein. A D gene is named only where the DNA matches it firmly. Some rows mark clone size as missing; the rest say once, few, many or name a class of expanded clone.

TRBJ2-3	-	TRBV19	-	TGTGCCAGTAGTATAGATTTTACGGGGGTCACAGATACGCAGTATTTT	CASSIDFTGVTDTQYF
TRBJ2-2	-	TRBV19	-	TGTGCCAGTAGTATTCTCCTCCCCGACAGGGAGGACACCGGGGAGCTGTTTTTT	CASSILLPDREDTGELFF
TRBJ2-1	-	TRBV9	-	TGTGCCAGCAGCCCCCCCCGGGGATACAATGAGCAGTTCTTC	CASSPPRGYNEQFF
TRBJ2-5	-	TRBV29-1	once	TGCAGCGTTGAAGGGCAGGGTGGGGAGACCCAGTACTTC	CSVEGQGGETQYF
TRBJ1-3	-	TRBV30	-	TGTGCCTGGAGTACCGACCATATACAGGGCGATGGAAACACCATATATTTT	CAWSTDHIQGDGNTIYF
TRBJ1-5	-	TRBV6-1	-	TGTGCCAGCAGTGAGCTACCGGGACACTCCTCCCAGCCCCAGCATTTT	CASSELPGHSSQPQHF
TRBJ1-4	TRBD1	TRBV27	-	TGTGCCAGCAGCCCCCTACCCAGACAGGGAAGTATGACGACTGCAACTAATGAAAAACTGTTTTTT	CASSPLPRQGSMTTATNEKLFF
TRBJ1-1	-	TRBV5-6	few	TGTGCCAGCAGCTCACGAATCAGGGGTGGTGAAGCTTTCTTT	CASSSRIRGGEAFF
TRBJ2-5	-	TRBV11-2	-	TGTGCCAGCAGCCAAAAACTCTTCCTAGGATCCCAGTACTTC	CASSQKLFLGSQYF
TRBJ1-2	TRBD1	TRBV5-1	once	TGCGCCAGCAGCCTCGACGGGACAGGGGGCCTCTATGGCTACACCTTC	CASSLDGTGGLYGYTF
TRBJ2-5	TRBD2	TRBV11-2	-	TGTGCCAGCACCCTGATAGGGTCTAGCGGGGGGTCAGTGGAGACCCAGTACTTC	CASTLIGSSGGSVETQYF
TRBJ1-5	-	TRBV18	-	TGTGCCAGCTCACCACCGAAGGGGGAGATGACGGGGTTTAATCAGCCCCAGCATTTT	CASSPPKGEMTGFNQPQHF
TRBJ1-5	-	TRBV6-1	-	TGTGCCAGCAGTGTGACTACTCCGGGCCGAAGCGAAAATCAGCCCCAGCATTTT	CASSVTTPGRSENQPQHF
TRBJ2-7	-	TRBV5-4	once	TGTGCCAGCAACAAGGGGCCCAGCTCCTACGAGCAGTACTTC	CASNKGPSSYEQYF
TRBJ2-1	TRBD1	TRBV14	-	TGTGCCAGCAGCCACCGGGACAGGATAACCTACAATGAGCAGTTCTTC	CASSHRDRITYNEQFF
TRBJ2-5	TRBD2	TRBV5-1	once	TGCGCCAGCATCCGACTAGCCGGCGAGACCCAGTACTTC	CASIRLAGETQYF
TRBJ1-6	-	TRBV4-1	-	TGCGCCAGCAGCCAAGGGGCCGGTTTGTTGGATTCACCCCTCCACTTT	CASSQGAGLLDSPLHF
TRBJ1-1	-	TRBV7-2	-	TGTGCCAGCAGCTTAGGGCAGGGGATGAACACTGAAGCTTTCTTT	CASSLGQGMNTEAFF
TRBJ1-5	-	TRBV19	-	TGTGCCAGTAGTCTTCGGAGCAATCAGCCCCAGCATTTT	CASSLRSNQPQHF
TRBJ1-2	-	TRBV19	-	TGTGCCAGCCAGGGGCTTGACTATGGCTACACCTTC	CASQGLDYGYTF
TRBJ1-6	TRBD1	TRBV20-1	-	TGCAGTGGACAGGGGAATTCACCCCTCCACTTT	CSGQGNSPLHF
TRBJ2-7	TRBD1	TRBV2	-	TGTGCCAGCAGGGGGGGGACAGGGGACCACGAGCAGTACTTC	CASRGGTGDHEQYF
TRBJ2-3	-	TRBV11-2	once	TGTGCCAGCAGCGGCAGGTCAAGCACAGATACGCAGTATTTT	CASSGRSSTDTQYF
TRBJ1-2	TRBD1	TRBV27	few	TGTGCCAGCAGTTCAAACAGGGGTGGGGGCTACACCTTC	CASSSNRGGGYTF
TRBJ2-7	TRBD1	TRBV6-5	-	TGTGCCAGCCACGCCCGGGACAGGGATTCCTACGAGCAGTACTTC	CASHARDRDSYEQYF
TRBJ2-3	-	TRBV6-5	-	TGTGCCAGCAGAAGTACAGAAGATACGCAGTATTTT	CASRSTEDTQYF
TRBJ2-7	-	TRBV5-1	-	TGCGCCAGCAGCTTGATGGACAGCACCTACGAGCAGTACTTC	CASSLMDSTYEQYF
TRBJ1-5	TRBD1	TRBV28	-	TGTGCCAGCAGCCACCGAGGACAGGAGAGAAACAATCAGCCCCAGCATTTT	CASSHRGQERNNQPQHF
TRBJ1-2	-	TRBV4-1	-	TGCGCCAGCAGCCAGGGGGCGTGGGACACTTTTAACGCCGCGTATGGCTACACCTTC	CASSQGAWDTFNAAYGYTF
TRBJ2-7	-	TRBV27	once	TGTGCCAGCAGTTTACAGGGGTACCCCTACGAGCAGTACTTC	CASSLQGYPYEQYF
TRBJ2-7	TRBD1	TRBV7-9	-	TGTGCCAGCAGCTTAGGGACAGGGTATCCGAAGACGGGACCCTACGAGCAGTACTTC	CASSLGTGYPKTGPYEQYF
TRBJ2-7	TRBD1	TRBV30	-	TGTGCCTGGAGTCTCGGGACAGGGGTAAGCGAGCAGTACTTC	CAWSLGTGVSEQYF
TRBJ2-6	TRBD1	TRBV13	-	TGTGCCAGCAGCGATAGGGGGCTTGGGGCCAACGTCCTGACTTTC	CASSDRGLGANVLTF
TRBJ2-7	TRBD1	TRBV19	-	TGTGCCAGTGCCCCGGGACAGGGGAGCTACGAGCAGTACTTC	CASAPGQGSYEQYF
TRBJ2-1	TRBD2	TRBV30	few	TGTGCCTGGAGTGGGAGCGGGACTAGCGGGGGCAATGAGCAGTTCTTC	CAWSGSGTSGGNEQFF
TRBJ1-2	-	TRBV19	-	TGTGCCAGTAGCGTGACAGGCGACTATGGCTACACCTTC	CASSVTGDYGYTF
TRBJ2-1	TRBD1	TRBV5-1	-	TGCGCCAGCTCCGGGACAGGGGCGTACAATGAGCAGTTCTTC	CASSGTGAYNEQFF
TRBJ1-2	TRBD1	TRBV7-2	-	TGTGCCAGCAGCTTAACTAACGGACAGGGGGATTTATGGTATGGCTACACCTTC	CASSLTNGQGDLWYGYTF
TRBJ1-4	-	TRBV5-4	-	TGTGCCAGCAGCCCTGGTGGCAGGGCAGGGAAACTGTTTTTT	CASSPGGRAGKLFF
TRBJ1-2	-	TRBV5-1	-	TGCGCCAGCAGCTTGGTCGTAGGGGAATATGGCTACACCTTC	CASSLVVGEYGYTF
TRBJ2-7	TRBD2	TRBV7-9	-	TGTGCCAGCAGCTTAGTGGCCGCCCTAGCGGCCGGGGGCTCCTACGAGCAGTACTTC	CASSLVAALAAGGSYEQYF
TRBJ1-5	-	TRBV28	-	TGTGCCAGCAGTTGCACTAAAACGATCGAAGGACAGCCCCACAATCAGCCCCAGCATTTT	CASSCTKTIEGQPHNQPQHF
TRBJ1-1	-	TRBV6-1	-	TGTGCCAGCAGTCGAAAAGTTGAATCTCGGGCTGAAGCTTTCTTT	CASSRKVESRAEAFF
TRBJ1-2	-	TRBV21-1	-	TGTGCCAGCAGCACGGGGGGGGGAAGCGATGGCTACACCTTC	CASSTGGGSDGYTF
TRBJ1-5	-	TRBV27	-	TGTGCCAGCAGTTTGGGCGGGGGCCCTGAGTTTTTTTTT	CASSLGGGPEFFF
TRBJ1-1	-	TRBV5-6	once	TGTGCCAGCAGCTCTGCGGGGACCGACCCTATAGGAATGAGCACTGAAGCTTTCTTT	CASSSAGTDPIGMSTEAFF
TRBJ1-6	TRBD1	TRBV10-3	-	TGTGCCATCAGCGGACAGGGGGCCGATTCACCCCTCCACTTT	CAISGQGADSPLHF